The subject of this entry is one T cell receptor beta chain. Its matching antigen is unknown. Investigators took about 10 milliliters of peripheral blood from every donor. The CDR3 length is 12 residues. Germline assignment: CDR1 ENHRY and CDR2 SYGVKD. Deletions cut 6 bases from V and 6 bases from J, with 11 bases between. The data belong to a study of blood T cells in healthy people across ages. Study-wide results and limits: From one million sequenced T cells, diversity estimates were lower bounds. Unsorted PBMC material precluded a definitive naive versus antigen-experienced comparison.

A second PCR, run for roughly 7 to 11 cycles, used a sample-barcoded 5' primer plus a J-beta primer mix. TCRdb passed the 5' RACE reads through MiXCR, listing each CDR3 protein once. There are some 1.4 million distinct CDR3 sequences in the sample; 42% occur only once, and approximately 7.9% lies in the top ten. The rearrangement links TRBV10-3 to TRBJ1-1; perhaps TRBD1 as D (5 bases). Sequenced: blood. The TCR originated in a woman under 30 in good health. CDR3: CAIRTEAAEAFF. The CDR3 bases are TGTGCCATCAGGACAGAAGCGGCTGAAGCTTTCTTT.